One sample yielded the 26 T cell receptor beta chains listed below, sequenced in a study of T-cell reconstitution after alpha-beta-depleted transplantation in children. It was with unique molecular identifiers that the TCRbeta library was prepared. TCRdb re-analysed the PCR reads in MiXCR, keeping a single row per CDR3 protein. The sample includes hundreds of thousands of distinct CDR3 sequences, less than 9% of them seen just once. The specimen was PBMCs, mostly from graft donor cells, collected 180 days after TCRalphabeta/CD19-depleted stem cell transplant. These receptors all come from a male patient younger than 18 who had a stem cell transplant for acute lymphoblastic leukemia, so the T cells may come from the graft donor.

Ten or more counts support this clonotype. The chain recombines TRBV28 with TRBJ2-3; 8 positions match TRBD1. Trimming cost V 3 bases and J 4 bases; bases outside gene matches: 3. Germline loops: CDR1 MDHEN, CDR2 SYDVKM. The CDR3 contains 14 residues. For the CDR3, the DNA is TGTGCCAGCAGTTTGACAGGGGTTGCAGATACGCAGTATTTT. Its translation: CASSLTGVADTQYF.

There are many counts of this clonotype. This chain joins TRBV20-1 and TRBJ2-1, with 10 positions matching TRBD2. The CDR3 spans 17 residues. CDR1 is DFQATT, CDR2 SNEGSKA, per germline (reference sequence). J gave up 0 bases and V 0 bases, and 5 bases lay outside the gene matches. CDR3 coding DNA: TGCAGTGCTAGAGATATTAGCGGGAGGTCCTCCTACAATGAGCAGTTCTTC. It codes for CSARDISGRSSYNEQFF.

This clonotype was seen many times. This chain links TRBV10-2 with TRBJ1-2; 10 bases are a match to TRBD1. Germline CDR1 WSHSY, CDR2 SAAADI. Trimming took 6 bases from V and 1 from J; bases not matched to a gene: 11. The CDR3 is 17 residues long. The CDR3 region is CASRRGGQGKSNYGYTF. The CDR3 bases are TGCGCCAGCAGGCGTGGGGGACAGGGGAAGAGTAACTATGGCTACACCTTC.

This clonotype was counted at least ten times. V gene TRBV12-3 or TRBV12-4 combines with J gene TRBJ1-2; no clear D. CDR3 length equals 16 residues. Trimming removed 0 bases from V and 4 bases from J, with 15 bases in between. CDR3 residues: CASSLAQKQVLYGYTF. CDR3 bases: TGTGCCAGCAGTTTAGCGCAGAAGCAGGTTCTCTATGGCTACACCTTC.

This clonotype was detected only a few times. The chain joins TRBV7-9 to TRBJ2-1; 11 bases align to TRBD2. The germline V gene encodes CDR1 SEHNR and CDR2 FQNEAQ (reference sequence). The V and J ends lost 5 bases and 6 bases, in that order; junction bases with no gene match: 6. This CDR3 comprises 15 residues. The CDR3: CASSELAGVSNEQFF. CDR3 nucleotides: TGTGCCAGCAGCGAACTAGCGGGAGTAAGCAATGAGCAGTTCTTC.

This clonotype was recorded at least ten times. This chain joins TRBV24-1 and TRBJ1-5, with TRBD1 matching 9 bases. The CDR3 is 16 residues long. Germline V gene data show CDR1 as KGHDR and CDR2 as SFDVKD. J gave up 3 bases and V 6 bases, and 8 bases lay outside the gene matches. CDR3 region: CATSPGQGPLNQPQHF. The CDR3 region has the DNA TGTGCCACCAGTCCGGGACAGGGTCCCCTCAATCAGCCCCAGCATTTT.

This sequence joins TRBV7-2 and TRBJ1-5, with D tentatively TRBD1 (6 bases). The CDR3 has 15 amino acids. Trimming left V 0 bases short and J 6 bases short, with 12 bases between. The V gene's germline CDR1 is SGHTA and CDR2 FQGNSA. DNA of the CDR3: TGTGCCAGCAGCTTAGCGTTGGGGGCGGGTCAGCCCCAGCATTTT. It encodes CASSLALGAGQPQHF.

This clonotype was recorded many times. The chain joins TRBV12-3 or TRBV12-4 to TRBJ1-5; TRBD1 agrees at 7 bases. CDR3 length equals 16 residues. V dropped 2 bases and J dropped 7; count of bases not matched to a gene: 11. The DNA of the CDR3 is TGTGCCAGCAGTTTAAGGCGAGACAGGGCGGGGCAGCCCCAGCATTTT. The encoded protein is CASSLRRDRAGQPQHF.

This clonotype has a count of ten or more. The J gene is TRBJ1-3, the V gene TRBV12-3 or TRBV12-4, with 7 positions matching TRBD1. The V and J ends lost 1 base and 2 bases, in that order; junction bases with no gene match: 2. This CDR3 has 15 amino acids. CDR3 in DNA: TGTGCCAGCAGTTTAGTTCAGGGGGCTGGAAACACCATATATTTT. Translation: CASSLVQGAGNTIYF.

A note on this clonotype: This clone may be a read error of a much larger clone one base away. The chain joins TRBV4-1 to TRBJ1-4, with 8 positions matching TRBD1. Germline values: CDR1 MGHRA, CDR2 YSYEKL. This CDR3 has 16 residues. The CDR3 protein is CTSSQGGQGRAEKLFF. In DNA form, the CDR3 reads TGCACCAGCAGCCAAGGCGGACAGGGCCGGGCCGAAAAACTGTTTTTT.

This clonotype was observed many times. The rearrangement uses TRBV7-8 and TRBJ2-4, with a weak D call TRBD2 (5 bases). The V gene lost 5 bases and the J gene lost 6 bases, with 11 bases spanning the gap. There are 13 residues in the CDR3. CDR1 SGHVS and CDR2 FQNEAQ come from the germline V gene. DNA for the CDR3: TGTGCCAGCAGCCAGCGGACGGGAAACATTCAGTACTTC. Its protein product is CASSQRTGNIQYF.

This clonotype appeared many times. The chain recombines TRBV29-1 with TRBJ2-2; D not certain. CDR1 SQVTM and CDR2 ANQGSEA come from the germline V gene. The CDR3 is made up of 14 amino acids. As DNA, the CDR3 is TGCCCCCGAGGTCGCCGCGGACGCCCCGGGGAGCTGTTTTTT. Translated: CPRGRRGRPGELFF.

This clonotype has a count of ten or more. The chain recombines TRBV12-3 or TRBV12-4 with TRBJ1-1; D is possibly TRBD1 (5 bases). The CDR3 is made up of 16 amino acids. Trimming removed 6 bases at V and 0 bases at J, with 17 bases between. The CDR3 coding sequence is TGTGCCAGCAGGGCTACGCACAGGCGCTTGAACACTGAAGCTTTCTTT. As protein: CASRATHRRLNTEAFF.

This clonotype showed up many times. The chain links TRBV5-1 to TRBJ2-3; the D gene could be TRBD1 or TRBD2 (5 bases each). This CDR3 region has 15 residues. V lost 1 base to trimming and J lost 4 bases, with 13 bases between them. The germline CDR1 and CDR2 sequences are SGHRS and YFSETQ. The CDR3 here is CASSLSGPVADTQYF. The CDR3 DNA sequence: TGCGCCAGCAGCTTGTCGGGACCGGTGGCAGATACGCAGTATTTT.

This clonotype was counted many times. The chain's CDR3 is CASVRGLGTGELFF. The CDR3 DNA sequence: TGTGCCAGCGTTAGGGGGCTGGGCACCGGGGAGCTGTTTTTT. The chain has TRBV7-8 and TRBJ2-2; 7 nucleotides line up with TRBD1. The CDR3 is 14 amino acids. Per the germline V gene, CDR1 is SGHVS and CDR2 is FQNEAQ. The ends lost 8 bases at V and 4 bases at J; junction bases unmatched: 7.

This clonotype was seen at least ten times. V usage is TRBV5-1 and J usage is TRBJ1-6; 9 nucleotides line up with TRBD1. The CDR3 is 15 amino acids. Trimming at V came to 5 bases and at J to 5 bases, leaving 5 bases not matched to a gene. Germline loops: CDR1 SGHRS, CDR2 YFSETQ. CDR3: CASSIGQGNNSPLHF. CDR3 DNA: TGCGCCAGCAGTATCGGACAGGGGAATAATTCACCCCTCCACTTT.

This clonotype was detected many times. The chain combines TRBV4-2 with TRBJ2-1; D not certain. CDR3 length equals 14 residues. Germline V gives CDR1 LGHNA, CDR2 YNFKEQ. Trimming removed 0 bases at V and 6 bases at J, with 9 bases between. The CDR3 coding sequence is TGTGCCAGCAGCCAAGAGCGGCAGAGCAATGAGCAGTTCTTC. Translating it yields CASSQERQSNEQFF.

At least ten counts were recorded for this clonotype. V and J are TRBV12-3 or TRBV12-4 and TRBJ2-7; weak D call: TRBD2 (5 bases). V was cut by 3 bases and J by 4 bases, with 10 bases left in between. This CDR3 is built from 13 residues. The CDR3 bases are TGTGCCAGCAGTTTTTCGGGGATTTACGAGCAGTACTTC. Translating it yields CASSFSGIYEQYF.

This rearrangement joins TRBV12-3 or TRBV12-4 to TRBJ2-5; either TRBD1 or TRBD2 may supply D (7 bases each). The V gene lost 6 bases and the J gene lost 4 bases, with 18 bases spanning the gap. The CDR3 spans 15 residues. Here the CDR3 reads CASRPQAGGGETQYF. CDR3 sequence (DNA): TGTGCCAGCAGACCTCAGGCAGGGGGGGGAGAGACCCAGTACTTC.

Concerning this clonotype itself: This may be a read error, as it is one base from a much larger clone. The rearrangement links TRBV5-4 to TRBJ2-2; maybe TRBD1 (6 bases). The length of the CDR3 is 18 residues. Germline loops: CDR1 SGHNT, CDR2 YYREEE (reference sequence). The ends were cut back, 6 bases at V and 1 base at J, with 22 bases in the middle. This CDR3 reads CASTLEPWDMQNTGELFF. DNA of the CDR3: TGTGCCAGCACCCTCGAACCTTGGGACATGCAGAACACCGGGGAGCTGTTTTTT.

In its sample, this clonotype was seen many times. The chain joins TRBV5-1 to TRBJ1-3; D possibly corresponds to TRBD1 (5 bases). V gave up 4 bases and J gave up 0 bases, with 14 bases separating them. Germline V gene sequence: CDR1 SGHRS, CDR2 YFSETQ. CDR3 length: 16 residues. The CDR3 region has the DNA TGCGCCAGCAGCATGTCAGGGTTACACTCTGGAAACACCATATATTTT. It translates to CASSMSGLHSGNTIYF. Drawing the rest from reference TRBV5-1 and TRBJ1-3, the complete variable domain is KAGVTQTPRYLIKTRGQQVTLSCSPISGHRSVSWYQQTPGQGLQFLFEYFSETQRNKGNFPGRFSGRQFSNSRSEMNVSTLELGDSALYLCASSMSGLHSGNTIYFGEGSWLTVV.

About this clonotype: This may come from a read error, since a much larger clone is one base off. This chain joins TRBV7-3 and TRBJ2-2; no clear D. Germline V gene lookup returns CDR1 SGHTA and CDR2 FQGTGA. The CDR3 contains 15 residues. V lost 1 base and J lost 5, with 11 bases in between. CDR3 bases: TGTGCCAGCAGCTTAAACGTTGCGGTAACCGGGGAGCTGTTTTTT. Protein product: CASSLNVAVTGELFF.

This clonotype appeared many times. The chain uses TRBV28 and TRBJ2-7, with D perhaps matching TRBD1 (5 bases). The CDR3 has 14 amino acids. From germline, CDR1 is MDHEN and CDR2 SYDVKM. The V end lost 5 bases, the J end lost 0 bases, and 11 bases lay between the germline ends. As DNA, the CDR3 is TGTGCCAGCAGTCAACCCCAGGGCTCCTACGAGCAGTACTTC. This encodes CASSQPQGSYEQYF.

In this sample, this clonotype turned up many times. The V and J genes are TRBV20-1 and TRBJ2-7; D is unresolved. This CDR3 comprises 12 residues. Per the germline V gene, CDR1 is DFQATT and CDR2 is SNEGSKA (reference sequence). Trimming left V 6 bases short and J 4 bases short, with 13 bases between. CDR3 amino acids: CSAPGLGYEQYF. Here the CDR3 DNA reads TGCAGTGCACCGGGCCTAGGATACGAGCAGTACTTC.

The chain uses TRBV18 and TRBJ2-2, with D possibly being TRBD1 (6 bases). The CDR3 sequence is 16 residues long. V lost 2 bases and J 4 bases, leaving 14 bases between the germline ends. Looked up from germline, CDR1 is KGHSH and CDR2 is LQKENI. The CDR3 protein is CASSPGGGFPTGELFF. The CDR3 DNA reads as TGTGCCAGCTCACCAGGGGGCGGTTTCCCCACCGGGGAGCTGTTTTTT.

Concerning this clonotype itself: A read error may be the cause here, since a much bigger clone is one base away. The V and J genes are TRBV2 and TRBJ1-2; D is undetermined. V lost 2 bases and J lost 10, with 17 bases in between. CDR3 length: 14 amino acids. Germline V lookup: CDR1 SNHLY, CDR2 FYNNEI. CDR3 bases: TGTGCCAGCAGTGAAAGTAGGACTGTAAATGCCTACACCTTC. Its protein is CASSESRTVNAYTF.